The source of this T cell receptor beta chain is a study of shared clonotypes between healthy human individuals (TCRdb year 2020). A note on the overall study: Two women and three men aged 18 to 49 years were included in the cohort. Per donor, leukapheresis produced somewhere between about 0.85 and 10 billion PBMCs. Per donor, three plates each were used for CD4 naive and CD4 memory, two for CD8 naive, and one for CD8 memory. To increase sequencing depth and limit assay-specific biases, TCR repertoire library preparation and sequencing were carried out by different laboratories using diverse techniques. Blood TCR repertoires of roughly five healthy adults were deeply sequenced to estimate repertoire size and the extent of clonotype sharing between individuals. Points the paper makes about the study in general: The small number of donors limited the genetic and exposure-history diversity represented. Based on pairwise subsampling, the degree of clonotype sharing among donors was expected to be affected by sequencing depth. Naive subsets generally had larger estimated clonotype richness than memory subsets did. Compared with non-shared clonotypes, the clonotypes found in all four sorted-subset donors had higher generation probabilities. Approximately 5% of naive CD4, roughly 3.6% of naive CD8, roughly 2.5% of memory CD4, and around 0.42% of memory CD8 clonotypes were shared across several donors. Sampling was limited to blood, and TCR repertoires in tissue likely differ from TCR repertoires in blood. Even with the large sequencing depth, rarefaction of the sorted-subset datasets indicated that sequencing was incomplete.

As concerns this clone: Its antigen remains undetermined. No much larger clone exists at a distance of one base, and base qualities are not known.

Donors were healthy HIV-negative adults with no recently reported acute infections or vaccinations. Every donor was a Caucasian adult residing in Nashville, Tennessee, USA. CD4+ T cells were enriched by magnetic negative selection; naive cells were then positively selected on CD45RA, and the negative fraction formed the memory subset. Blood was obtained by leukapheresis, after which PBMCs were separated by Ficoll-Histopaque density gradient centrifugation and cryopreserved in liquid nitrogen vapor phase. Purity and quantity of every magnetically sorted T cell population were checked by analytical flow cytometry. From each sorted fraction, genomic DNA was isolated and quantified by UV absorbance on a Nanodrop 2000c. After removal of 4 bases from V and 6 bases from J, the junction retains 16 bases not matched to a gene. Spanning cysteine to phenylalanine, the CDR3 consists of 16 amino acids. The retained sequence is limited to the CDR3, 48 bases, with the frame set at the first base. The CDR1 and CDR2 encoded by the germline V gene are SGHRS and YFSETQ.

Using the deep immunoSEQ assay, TCR CDR3 regions were amplified from genomic DNA by multiplex PCR. For each cell subset, the extracted genomic DNA was distributed evenly across all wells of several immunoSEQ 96-well plates, and each plate served as one replicate. For sorted subsets, each replicate PCR was loaded with roughly 0.2 ug genomic DNA, equivalent to 30,000 to 35,000 T cell genomes. The purified libraries were quantified using a Qubit 3.0 fluorometer, sized with a Bioanalyzer 2100, and then quantified again using the KAPA Library Quantification kit. Each immunoSEQ 96-well plate was sequenced on its own single-read 150-cycle Illumina NextSeq 550 flow cell. The authors processed their data as follows. The immunoSEQ output contained only junctional sequences without quality scores, so filtering could not match that applied to full-length reads. Sequences were annotated with PyIR, a Python wrapper for IgBLAST v1.9, and V/J genes and CDR3 were assigned using IMGT germline references. Reads were removed for weak V/J assignments (E-value above 1e-6), missing CDR3, stop codons, out-of-frame junctions, or ambiguous translated residues. V3J clonotypes were defined as sequences sharing an identical inferred V gene, J gene, and CDR3 amino acid sequence. To compute the percentage overlap between repertoires, the number of shared unique clonotypes was divided by the size of the smaller repertoire. RTK rarefaction, the Chao1 estimator, and Recon v2.1 estimates of unobserved clonotypes were used to assess repertoire richness. OLGA was used to compute generation probabilities for all TCRbeta clonotypes that the gDNA method yielded from four donors. The source is immuneACCESS, and TCRdb retained only in-frame sequences with V and J called. Part of the clones is not carried over; for the studies checked, unresolved V genes explain less than half of this, and the remainder is unexplained. V and J calls and clone size are those listed in that table; D and trimming were worked out from the DNA. Across this sample there are 800,000 to 1,200,000 clones, with approximately 80% seen only once. About 0.52% of the sample goes to the ten largest clones.

The sample consisted of memory CD4+ T cells from PBMCs. This specimen's cell subset or site label, per the study, means: CD45RA-negative fraction. The clonotype originates from a man between 18 and 29 years old in good health. Some clones in this sample may be carry-over from other donors' samples. The sequence joins TRBV5-1 to TRBJ2-7; 7 middle bases align to TRBD2. The CDR3 has the sequence CASSPGVGGRTVEQYF. The nucleotides are TGCGCCAGCAGCCCTGGGGTTGGCGGGAGAACGGTCGAGCAGTACTTC.